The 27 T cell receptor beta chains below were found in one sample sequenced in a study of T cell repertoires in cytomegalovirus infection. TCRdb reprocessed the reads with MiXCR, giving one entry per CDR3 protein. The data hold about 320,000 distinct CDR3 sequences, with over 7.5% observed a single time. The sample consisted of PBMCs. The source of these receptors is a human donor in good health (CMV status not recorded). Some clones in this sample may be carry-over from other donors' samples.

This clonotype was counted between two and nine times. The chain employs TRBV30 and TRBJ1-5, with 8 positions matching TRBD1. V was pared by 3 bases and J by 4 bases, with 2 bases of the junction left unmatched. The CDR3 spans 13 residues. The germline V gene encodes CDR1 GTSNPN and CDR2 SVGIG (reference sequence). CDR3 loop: CAWRTGGNQPQHF. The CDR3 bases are TGTGCCTGGAGAACAGGGGGGAATCAGCCCCAGCATTTT.

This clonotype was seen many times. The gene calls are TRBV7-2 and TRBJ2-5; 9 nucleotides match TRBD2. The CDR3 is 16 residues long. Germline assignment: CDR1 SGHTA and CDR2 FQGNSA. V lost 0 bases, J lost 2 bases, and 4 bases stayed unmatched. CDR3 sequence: CASSLARLAGQETQYF. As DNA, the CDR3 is TGTGCCAGCAGCTTAGCGCGGCTAGCGGGGCAAGAGACCCAGTACTTC.

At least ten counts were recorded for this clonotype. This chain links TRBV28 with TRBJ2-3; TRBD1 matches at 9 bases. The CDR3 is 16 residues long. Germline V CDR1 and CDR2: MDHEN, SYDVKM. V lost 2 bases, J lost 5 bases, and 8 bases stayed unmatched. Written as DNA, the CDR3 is TGTGCCAGCAGTTTAGCCGGGACAGGGAGGGGAGATACGCAGTATTTT. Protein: CASSLAGTGRGDTQYF.

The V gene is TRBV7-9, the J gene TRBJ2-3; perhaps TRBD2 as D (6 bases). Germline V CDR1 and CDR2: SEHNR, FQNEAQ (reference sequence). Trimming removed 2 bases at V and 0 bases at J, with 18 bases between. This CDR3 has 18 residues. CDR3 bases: TGTGCCAGCAGCTTATTTCTCGCCCGACGGGAGAGCACAGATACGCAGTATTTT. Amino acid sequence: CASSLFLARRESTDTQYF.

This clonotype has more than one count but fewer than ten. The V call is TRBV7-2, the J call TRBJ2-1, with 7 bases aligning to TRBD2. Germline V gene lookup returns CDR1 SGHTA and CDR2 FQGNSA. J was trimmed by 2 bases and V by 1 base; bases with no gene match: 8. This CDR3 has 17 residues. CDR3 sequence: CASSLGRLADPYNEQFF. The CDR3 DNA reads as TGTGCCAGCAGCTTAGGGCGACTAGCCGACCCCTACAATGAGCAGTTCTTC.

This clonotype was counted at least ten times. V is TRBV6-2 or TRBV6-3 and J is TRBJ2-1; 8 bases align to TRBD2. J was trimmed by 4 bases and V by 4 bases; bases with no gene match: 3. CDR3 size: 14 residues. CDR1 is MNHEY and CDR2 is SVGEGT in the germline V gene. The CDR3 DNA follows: TGTGCCAGCAGTTTCGGGGGGGCGTACAATGAGCAGTTCTTC. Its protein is CASSFGGAYNEQFF.

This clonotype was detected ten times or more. The DNA for the CDR3 is TGTGCCAGCAGCTACCGGGACGGAGCCACAGATACGCAGTATTTT. Protein: CASSYRDGATDTQYF. The chain employs TRBV7-9 and TRBJ2-3; TRBD1 or TRBD2 may be the D gene (5 bases each). This CDR3 spans 15 amino acids. V lost 4 bases and J 2 bases, leaving 13 bases between the germline ends. Germline V gene lookup returns CDR1 SEHNR and CDR2 FQNEAQ (reference sequence).

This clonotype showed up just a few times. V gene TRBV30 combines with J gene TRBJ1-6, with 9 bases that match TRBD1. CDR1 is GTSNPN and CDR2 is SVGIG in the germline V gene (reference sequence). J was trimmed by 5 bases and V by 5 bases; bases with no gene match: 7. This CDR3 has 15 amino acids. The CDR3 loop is CAWGTGKTDNSPLHF. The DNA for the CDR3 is TGTGCCTGGGGGACAGGGAAGACGGATAATTCACCCCTCCACTTT.

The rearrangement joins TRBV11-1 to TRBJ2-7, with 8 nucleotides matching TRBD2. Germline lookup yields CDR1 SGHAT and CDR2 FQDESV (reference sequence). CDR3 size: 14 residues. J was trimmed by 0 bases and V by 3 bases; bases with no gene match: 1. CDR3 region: CASSFGGASYEQYF. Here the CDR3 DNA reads TGTGCCAGCAGCTTCGGGGGGGCCTCCTACGAGCAGTACTTC.

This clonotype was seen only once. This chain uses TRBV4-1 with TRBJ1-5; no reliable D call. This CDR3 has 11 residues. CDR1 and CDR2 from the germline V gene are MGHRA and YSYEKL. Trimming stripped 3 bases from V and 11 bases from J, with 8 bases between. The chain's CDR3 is CASSQERAQHF. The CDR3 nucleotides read TGCGCCAGCAGCCAGGAGAGGGCCCAGCATTTT.

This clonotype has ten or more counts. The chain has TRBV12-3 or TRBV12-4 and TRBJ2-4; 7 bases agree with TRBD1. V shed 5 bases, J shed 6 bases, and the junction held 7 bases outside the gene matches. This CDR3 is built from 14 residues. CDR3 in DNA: TGTGCCAGCAGTCCCGACAGGGTGGGAAACATTCAGTACTTC. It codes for CASSPDRVGNIQYF.

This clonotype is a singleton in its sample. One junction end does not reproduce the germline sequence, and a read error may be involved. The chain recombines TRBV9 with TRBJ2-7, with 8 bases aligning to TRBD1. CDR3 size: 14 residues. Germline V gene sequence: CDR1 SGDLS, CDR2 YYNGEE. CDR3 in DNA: TGTGCCAGCAACAAACAGGGGGATACCTACGAGCTGTACTTC. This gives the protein CASNKQGDTYELYF. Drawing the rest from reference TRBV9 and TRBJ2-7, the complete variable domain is DSGVTQTPKHLITATGQRVTLRCSPRSGDLSVYWYQQSLDQGLQFLIQYYNGEERAKGNILERFSAQQFPDLHSELNLSSLELGDSALYFCASNKQGDTYELYFGPGTRLTVT.

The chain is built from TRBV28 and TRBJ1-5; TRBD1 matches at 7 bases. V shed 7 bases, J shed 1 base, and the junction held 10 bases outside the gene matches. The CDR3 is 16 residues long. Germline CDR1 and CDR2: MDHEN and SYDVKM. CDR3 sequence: CASTMTEGASNQPQHF. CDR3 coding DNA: TGTGCCAGCACCATGACTGAGGGGGCAAGCAATCAGCCCCAGCATTTT.

The CDR3 sequence: CAWSYLTSGNIQYF. The CDR3 bases are TGTGCCTGGAGTTACCTGACTAGCGGAAACATTCAGTACTTC. The V and J genes are TRBV30 and TRBJ2-4; 9 bases align to TRBD2. J gave up 6 bases and V 2 bases, and 5 bases lay outside the gene matches. The CDR3 has 14 amino acids. Germline CDR1 reads GTSNPN; CDR2 reads SVGIG (reference sequence).

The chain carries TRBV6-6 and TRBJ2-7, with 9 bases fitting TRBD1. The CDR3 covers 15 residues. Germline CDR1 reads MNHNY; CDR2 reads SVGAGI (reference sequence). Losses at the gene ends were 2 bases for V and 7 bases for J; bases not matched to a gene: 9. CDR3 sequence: CASSYTGQGLGEQYF. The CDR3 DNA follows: TGTGCCAGCAGTTACACTGGACAGGGGTTGGGGGAGCAGTACTTC.

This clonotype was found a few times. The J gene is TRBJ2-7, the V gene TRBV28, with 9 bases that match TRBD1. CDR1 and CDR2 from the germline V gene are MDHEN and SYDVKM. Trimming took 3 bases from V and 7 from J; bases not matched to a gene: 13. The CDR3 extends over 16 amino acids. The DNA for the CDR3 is TGTGCCAGCAGTTTCCGGGTCACAGGGGGCCCGGGAGAGCAGTACTTC. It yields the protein CASSFRVTGGPGEQYF.

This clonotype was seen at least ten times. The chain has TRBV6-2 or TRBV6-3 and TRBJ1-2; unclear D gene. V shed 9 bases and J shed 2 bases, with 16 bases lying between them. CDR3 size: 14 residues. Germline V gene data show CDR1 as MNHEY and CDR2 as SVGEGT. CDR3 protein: CARRPFAGNYGYTF. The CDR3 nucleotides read TGTGCCAGACGCCCTTTTGCGGGAAACTATGGCTACACCTTC.

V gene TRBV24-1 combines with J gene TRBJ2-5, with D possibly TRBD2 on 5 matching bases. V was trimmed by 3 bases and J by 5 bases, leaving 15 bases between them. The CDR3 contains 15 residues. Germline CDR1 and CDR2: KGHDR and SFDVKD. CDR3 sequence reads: CATSDPLLPGETQYF. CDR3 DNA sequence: TGTGCCACCAGTGATCCGTTACTGCCGGGGGAGACCCAGTACTTC.

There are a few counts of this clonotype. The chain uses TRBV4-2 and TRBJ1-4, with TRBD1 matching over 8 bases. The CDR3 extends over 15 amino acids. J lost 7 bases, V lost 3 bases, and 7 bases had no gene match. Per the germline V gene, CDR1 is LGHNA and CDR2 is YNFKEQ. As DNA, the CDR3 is TGTGCCAGCAGCCACGACAGGGGAGAGGGTGAAAAACTGTTTTTT. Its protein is CASSHDRGEGEKLFF.

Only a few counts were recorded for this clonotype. In DNA form, the CDR3 reads TGTGCCAGCAGTTGGACTAGCGGGAGAGTCTCAGATACGCAGTATTTT. Translation gives CASSWTSGRVSDTQYF. J is TRBJ2-3 and V is TRBV6-5; TRBD2 agrees at 13 bases. V gave up 4 bases and J gave up 4 bases; unmatched junction bases: 5. Germline-derived CDR1 and CDR2 are MNHEY and SVGAGI. This CDR3 contains 16 residues.

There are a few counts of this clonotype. The CDR3 spells CASSTTGTEAFF. The DNA for the CDR3 is TGTGCCAGCAGCACGACAGGTACAGAAGCTTTCTTT. The chain uses TRBV28 and TRBJ1-1, with D perhaps TRBD1 (6 bases). CDR1 and CDR2 (germline): MDHEN, SYDVKM. The CDR3 covers 12 residues. Trimming removed 6 bases from V and 8 bases from J, with 13 bases in between. The full variable domain, rest sourced from reference TRBV28 and TRBJ1-1, is DVKVTQSSRYLVKRTGEKVFLECVQDMDHENMFWYRQDPGLGLRLIYFSYDVKMKEKGDIPEGYSVSREKKERFSLILESASTNQTSMYLCASSTTGTEAFFGQGTRLTVV.

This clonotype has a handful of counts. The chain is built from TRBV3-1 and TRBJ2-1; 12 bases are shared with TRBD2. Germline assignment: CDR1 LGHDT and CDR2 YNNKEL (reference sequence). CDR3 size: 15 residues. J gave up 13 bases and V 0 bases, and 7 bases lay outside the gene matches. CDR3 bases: TGTGCCAGCAGCCAAGATCCCGGACTAGCGGGGCTACAGTTCTTC. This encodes CASSQDPGLAGLQFF.

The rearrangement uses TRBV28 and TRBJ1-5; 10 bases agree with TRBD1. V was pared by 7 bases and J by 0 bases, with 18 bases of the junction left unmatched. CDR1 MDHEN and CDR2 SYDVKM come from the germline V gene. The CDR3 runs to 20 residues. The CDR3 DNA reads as TGTGCCAGCACTACCCGGACAGACAGGGGGCAACTAAATAGCAATCAGCCCCAGCATTTT. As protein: CASTTRTDRGQLNSNQPQHF.

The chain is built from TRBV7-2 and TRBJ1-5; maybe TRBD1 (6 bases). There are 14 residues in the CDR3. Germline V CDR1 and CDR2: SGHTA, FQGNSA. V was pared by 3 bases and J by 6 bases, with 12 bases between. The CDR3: CASSLQGPPQPQHF. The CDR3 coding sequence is TGTGCCAGCAGCTTGCAGGGGCCCCCTCAGCCCCAGCATTTT.

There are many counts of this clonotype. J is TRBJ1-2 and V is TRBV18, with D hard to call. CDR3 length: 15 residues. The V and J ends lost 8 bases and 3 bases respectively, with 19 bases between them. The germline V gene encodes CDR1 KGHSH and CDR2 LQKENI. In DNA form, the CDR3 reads TGTGCCAGCCGACCGGGAAGCTTAACCTACTATGGCTACACCTTC. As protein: CASRPGSLTYYGYTF.

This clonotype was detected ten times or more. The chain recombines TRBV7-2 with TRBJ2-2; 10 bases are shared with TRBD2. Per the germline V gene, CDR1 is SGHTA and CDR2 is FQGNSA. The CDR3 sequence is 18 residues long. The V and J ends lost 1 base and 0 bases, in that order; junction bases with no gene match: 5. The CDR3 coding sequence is TGTGCCAGCAGCTTAGAGGGACTAGCGTTCGCGAACACCGGGGAGCTGTTTTTT. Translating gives CASSLEGLAFANTGELFF. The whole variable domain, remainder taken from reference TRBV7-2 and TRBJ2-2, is GAGVSQSPSNKVTEKGKDVELRCDPISGHTALYWYRQSLGQGLEFLIYFQGNSAPDKSGLPSDRFSAERTGGSVSTLTIQRTQQEDSAVYLCASSLEGLAFANTGELFFGEGSRLTVL.

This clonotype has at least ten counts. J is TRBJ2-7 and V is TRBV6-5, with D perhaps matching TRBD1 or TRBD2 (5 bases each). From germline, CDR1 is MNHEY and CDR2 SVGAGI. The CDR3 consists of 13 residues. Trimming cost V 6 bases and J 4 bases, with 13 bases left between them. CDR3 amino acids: CASSVGRVYEQYF. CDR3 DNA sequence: TGTGCCAGCAGCGTGGGACGAGTTTACGAGCAGTACTTC.